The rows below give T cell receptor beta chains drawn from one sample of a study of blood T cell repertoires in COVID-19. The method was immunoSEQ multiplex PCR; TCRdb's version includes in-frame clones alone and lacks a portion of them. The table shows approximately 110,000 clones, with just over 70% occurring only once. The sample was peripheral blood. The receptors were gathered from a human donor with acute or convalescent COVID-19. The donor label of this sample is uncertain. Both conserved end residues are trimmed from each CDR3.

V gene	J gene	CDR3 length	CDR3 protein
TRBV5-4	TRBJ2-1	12	ASRMTGAYNEQF
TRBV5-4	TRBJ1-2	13	ASSHPGSRNYGYT
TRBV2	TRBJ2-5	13	ASSEQRGAVGAQY
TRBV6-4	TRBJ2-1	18	ASTFFTGTSGPMPYNEQF
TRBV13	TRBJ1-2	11	ASSQTGTGVQL
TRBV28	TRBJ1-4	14	ASRFGGLGTNEKLF
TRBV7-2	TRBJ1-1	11	ASSLGPNNEAF
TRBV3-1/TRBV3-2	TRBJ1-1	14	ASSQSWSVSNTEAF
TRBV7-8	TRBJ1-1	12	ASSPETVNTEAF
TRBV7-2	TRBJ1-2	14	ASSTTRTGLNYGYT
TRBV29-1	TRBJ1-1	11	SVDRGMNTEAF
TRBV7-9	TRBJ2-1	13	ASSLVQGSINEQF
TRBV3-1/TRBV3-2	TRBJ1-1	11	ASSRGVNTEAF
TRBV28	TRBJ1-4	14	ASRLGGRGMNEKLF
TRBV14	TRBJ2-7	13	ASSTSAGASYEQY
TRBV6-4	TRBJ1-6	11	ASRRDYNSPLH
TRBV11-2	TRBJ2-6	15	ASSLVRTAAGANVLT
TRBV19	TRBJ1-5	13	ASSTSWGRGQPQH
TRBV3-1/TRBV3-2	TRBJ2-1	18	ASSPQLLAGGPIGWNEQF
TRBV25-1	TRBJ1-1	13	ASSDRDRVCTEAF
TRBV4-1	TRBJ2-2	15	ASSPDGLAALTGELF
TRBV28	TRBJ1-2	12	ASSLGGATLGYT
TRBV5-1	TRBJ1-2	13	ASSLDRGGDYGYT
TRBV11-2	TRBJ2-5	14	ASSLTGGEFQETQY
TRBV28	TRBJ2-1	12	ASSFTRRTGRQF
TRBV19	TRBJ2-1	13	ASSMKVDRGNEQF
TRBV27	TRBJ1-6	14	ASSYMGQGRGSPLH
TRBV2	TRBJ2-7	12	ASSEDRGSYEQY
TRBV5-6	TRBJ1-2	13	ASNPEGQGGRGYT
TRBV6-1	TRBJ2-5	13	ASSESGQITETQY
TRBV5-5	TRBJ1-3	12	ASSLVTAGNTIY
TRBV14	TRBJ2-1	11	ASSHAMAGEQF
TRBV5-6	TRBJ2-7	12	ASSSGQGTYEQY
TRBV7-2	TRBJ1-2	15	ASSNSTSRPPNYGYT
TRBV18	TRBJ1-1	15	ASSPNTGQGVNIEAF
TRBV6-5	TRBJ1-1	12	ASSRQGTATEAF
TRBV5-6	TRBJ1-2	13	ASSLIQGSIYGYT
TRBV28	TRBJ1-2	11	ASSLGTGVGYT
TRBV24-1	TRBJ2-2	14	ATSDFSGVGLGELF
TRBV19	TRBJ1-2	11	ASSPVGQPGYT
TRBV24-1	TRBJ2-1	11	ATRGGGTNEQF
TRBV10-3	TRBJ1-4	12	ASRPGTGSERLF
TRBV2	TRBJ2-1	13	ASSGTGSSYNEQF
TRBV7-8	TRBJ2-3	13	ASSPLGGRADTQY